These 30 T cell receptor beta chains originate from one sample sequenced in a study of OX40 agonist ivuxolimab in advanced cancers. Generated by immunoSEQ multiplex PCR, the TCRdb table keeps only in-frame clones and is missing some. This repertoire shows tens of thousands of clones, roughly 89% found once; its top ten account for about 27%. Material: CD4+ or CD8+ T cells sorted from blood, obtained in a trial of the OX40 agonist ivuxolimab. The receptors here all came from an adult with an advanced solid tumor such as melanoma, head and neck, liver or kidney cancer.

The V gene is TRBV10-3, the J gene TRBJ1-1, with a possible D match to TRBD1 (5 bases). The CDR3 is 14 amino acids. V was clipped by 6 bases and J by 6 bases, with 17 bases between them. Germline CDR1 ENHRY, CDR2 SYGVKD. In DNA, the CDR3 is TGTGCCATCAGCGAAGGTACAGGTAGTGCTGAAGCTTTCTTT. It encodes CAISEGTGSAEAFF.

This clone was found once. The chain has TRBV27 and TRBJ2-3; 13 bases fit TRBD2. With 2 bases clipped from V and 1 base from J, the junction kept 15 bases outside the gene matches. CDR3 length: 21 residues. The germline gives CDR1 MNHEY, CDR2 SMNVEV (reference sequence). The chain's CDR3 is CASSLRVFGLAGVVGTDTQYF. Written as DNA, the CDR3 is TGTGCCAGCAGTTTACGGGTTTTTGGACTAGCGGGAGTTGTGGGCACAGATACGCAGTATTTT.

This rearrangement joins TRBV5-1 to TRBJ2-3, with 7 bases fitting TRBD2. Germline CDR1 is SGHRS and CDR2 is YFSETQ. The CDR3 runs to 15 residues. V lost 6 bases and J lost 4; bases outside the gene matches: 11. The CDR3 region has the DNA TGCGCCAGCACCATCGGGACTAATGGAGCAGATACGCAGTATTTT. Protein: CASTIGTNGADTQYF.

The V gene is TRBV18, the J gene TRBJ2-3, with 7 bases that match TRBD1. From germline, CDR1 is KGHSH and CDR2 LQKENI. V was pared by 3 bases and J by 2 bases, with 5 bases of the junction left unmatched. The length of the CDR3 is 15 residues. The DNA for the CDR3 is TGTGCCAGCTCACCCGCAGGGGGTATCACAGATACGCAGTATTTT. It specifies CASSPAGGITDTQYF.

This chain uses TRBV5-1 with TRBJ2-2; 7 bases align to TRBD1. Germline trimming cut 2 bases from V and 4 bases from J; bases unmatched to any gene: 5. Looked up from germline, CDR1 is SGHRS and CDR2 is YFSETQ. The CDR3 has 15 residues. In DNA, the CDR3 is TGCGCCAGCAGCTTTGGACAGGTGATCACCGGGGAGCTGTTTTTT. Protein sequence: CASSFGQVITGELFF.

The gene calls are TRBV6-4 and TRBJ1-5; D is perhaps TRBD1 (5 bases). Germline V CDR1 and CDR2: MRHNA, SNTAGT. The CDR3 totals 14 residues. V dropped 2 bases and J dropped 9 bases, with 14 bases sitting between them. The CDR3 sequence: CASSDEAGQGPQHF. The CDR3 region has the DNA TGTGCCAGCAGTGACGAGGCAGGCCAGGGGCCCCAGCATTTT.

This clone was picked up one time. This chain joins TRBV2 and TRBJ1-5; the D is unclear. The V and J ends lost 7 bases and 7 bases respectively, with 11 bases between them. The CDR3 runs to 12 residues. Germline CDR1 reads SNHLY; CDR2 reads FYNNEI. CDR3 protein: CASTSTGQPQHF. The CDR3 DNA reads TGTGCCAGCACCTCAACGGGGCAGCCCCAGCATTTT.

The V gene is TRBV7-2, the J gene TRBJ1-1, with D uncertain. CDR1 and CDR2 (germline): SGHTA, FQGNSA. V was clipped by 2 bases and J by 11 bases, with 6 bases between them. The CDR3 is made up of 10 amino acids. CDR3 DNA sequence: TGTGCCAGCAGCTTATATCGGGCTTTCTTT. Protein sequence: CASSLYRAFF.

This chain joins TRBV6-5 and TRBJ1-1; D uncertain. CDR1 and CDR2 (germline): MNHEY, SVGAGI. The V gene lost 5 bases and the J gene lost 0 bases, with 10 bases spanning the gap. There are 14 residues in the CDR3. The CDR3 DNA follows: TGTGCCAGCAGTAATGGCGTTTTGAACACTGAAGCTTTCTTT. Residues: CASSNGVLNTEAFF.

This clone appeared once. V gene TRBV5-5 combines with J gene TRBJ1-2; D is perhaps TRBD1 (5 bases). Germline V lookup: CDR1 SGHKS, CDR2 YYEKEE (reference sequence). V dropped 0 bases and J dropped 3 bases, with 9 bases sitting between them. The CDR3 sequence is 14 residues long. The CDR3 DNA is TGTGCCAGCAGCTTGGCGGACATATACTATGGCTACACCTTC. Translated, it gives CASSLADIYYGYTF.

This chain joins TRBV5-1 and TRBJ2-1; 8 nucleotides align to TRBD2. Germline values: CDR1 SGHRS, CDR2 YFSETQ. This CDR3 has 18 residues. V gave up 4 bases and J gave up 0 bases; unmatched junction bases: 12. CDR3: CASSNKPLSGSSYNEQFF. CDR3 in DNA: TGCGCCAGCAGCAACAAACCCTTGAGCGGGAGCTCCTACAATGAGCAGTTCTTC.

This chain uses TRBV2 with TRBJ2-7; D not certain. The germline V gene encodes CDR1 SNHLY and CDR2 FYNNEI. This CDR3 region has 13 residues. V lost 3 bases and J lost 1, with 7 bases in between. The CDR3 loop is CASSEGPSYEQYF. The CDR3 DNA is TGTGCCAGCAGTGAGGGTCCGTCCTACGAGCAGTACTTC.

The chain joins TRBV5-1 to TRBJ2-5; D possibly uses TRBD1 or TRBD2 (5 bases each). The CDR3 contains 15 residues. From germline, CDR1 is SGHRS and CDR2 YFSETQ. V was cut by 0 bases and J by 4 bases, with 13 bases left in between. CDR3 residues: CASSLGLREPETQYF. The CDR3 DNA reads TGCGCCAGCAGCTTGGGTCTCAGGGAGCCAGAGACCCAGTACTTC. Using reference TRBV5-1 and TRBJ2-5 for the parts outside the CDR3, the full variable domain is KAGVTQTPRYLIKTRGQQVTLSCSPISGHRSVSWYQQTPGQGLQFLFEYFSETQRNKGNFPGRFSGRQFSNSRSEMNVSTLELGDSALYLCASSLGLREPETQYFGPGTRLLVL.

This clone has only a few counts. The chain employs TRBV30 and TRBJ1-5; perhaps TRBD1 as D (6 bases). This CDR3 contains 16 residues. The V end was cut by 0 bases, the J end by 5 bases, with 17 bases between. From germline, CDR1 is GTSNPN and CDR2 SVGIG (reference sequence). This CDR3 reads CAWSVRWTQGYQPQHF. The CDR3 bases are TGTGCCTGGAGTGTACGGTGGACACAGGGATATCAGCCCCAGCATTTT.

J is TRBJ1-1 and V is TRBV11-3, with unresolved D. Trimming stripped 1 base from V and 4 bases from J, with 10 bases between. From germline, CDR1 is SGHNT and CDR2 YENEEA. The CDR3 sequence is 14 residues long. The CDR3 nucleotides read TGTGCCAGCAGCTTAGGGGGATCGCCCACTGAAGCTTTCTTT. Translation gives CASSLGGSPTEAFF.

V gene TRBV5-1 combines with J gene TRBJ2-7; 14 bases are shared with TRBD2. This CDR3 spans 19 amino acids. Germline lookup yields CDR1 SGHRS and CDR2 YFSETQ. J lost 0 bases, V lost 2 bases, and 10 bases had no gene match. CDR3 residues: CASSLGLAGGHPSSYEQYF. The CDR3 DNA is TGCGCCAGCAGCTTAGGACTAGCGGGGGGCCACCCGAGCTCCTACGAGCAGTACTTC.

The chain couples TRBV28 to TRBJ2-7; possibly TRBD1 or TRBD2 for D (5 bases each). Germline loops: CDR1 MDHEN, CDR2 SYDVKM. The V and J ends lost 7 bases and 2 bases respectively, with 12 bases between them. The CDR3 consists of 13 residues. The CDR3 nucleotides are TGTGCCAGCACCATCGGGGCCCCCTACGAGCAGTACTTC. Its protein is CASTIGAPYEQYF.

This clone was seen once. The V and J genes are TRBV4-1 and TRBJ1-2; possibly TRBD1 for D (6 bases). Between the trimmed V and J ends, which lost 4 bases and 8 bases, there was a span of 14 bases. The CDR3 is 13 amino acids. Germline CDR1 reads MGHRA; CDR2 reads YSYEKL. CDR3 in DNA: TGCGCCAGCAGCCGCACGGGGGCCCAAGGCTACACCTTC. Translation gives CASSRTGAQGYTF.

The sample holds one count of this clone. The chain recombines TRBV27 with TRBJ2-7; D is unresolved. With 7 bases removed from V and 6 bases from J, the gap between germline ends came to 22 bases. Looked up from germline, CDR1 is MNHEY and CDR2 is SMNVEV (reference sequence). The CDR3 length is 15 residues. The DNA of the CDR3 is TGTGCCAGCAAAACGAACAGTTTTGGGGTAAGCGAGCAGTACTTC. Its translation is CASKTNSFGVSEQYF.

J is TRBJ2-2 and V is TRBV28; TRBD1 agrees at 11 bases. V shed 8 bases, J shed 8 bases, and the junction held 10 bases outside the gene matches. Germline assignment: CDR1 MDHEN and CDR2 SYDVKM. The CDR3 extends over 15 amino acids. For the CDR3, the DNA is TGTGCCAGCTCTTCCCGGGGACAGGGGGTTGGGGAGCTGTTTTTT. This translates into CASSSRGQGVGELFF.

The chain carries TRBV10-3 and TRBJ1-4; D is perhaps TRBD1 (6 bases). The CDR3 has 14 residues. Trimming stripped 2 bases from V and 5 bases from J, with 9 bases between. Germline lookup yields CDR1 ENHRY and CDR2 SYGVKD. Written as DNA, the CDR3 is TGTGCCATCAGTGAGGGGGGGCGCAATGAAAAACTGTTTTTT. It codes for CAISEGGRNEKLFF.

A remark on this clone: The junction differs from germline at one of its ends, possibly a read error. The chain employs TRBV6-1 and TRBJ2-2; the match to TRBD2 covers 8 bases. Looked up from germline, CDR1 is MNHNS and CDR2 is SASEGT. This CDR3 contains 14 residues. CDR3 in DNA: TGTGCCAGCAGATCCCCAGATAGCGGGACCCTCGGGGTTTTT. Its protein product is CASRSPDSGTLGVF.

The CDR3 nucleotides are TGTGCCAGCAGCGAAAGACCAGCGACAGGTATCGGCTACACCTTC. As protein: CASSERPATGIGYTF. V gene TRBV11-2 combines with J gene TRBJ1-2; maybe TRBD1 (6 bases). The germline V gene has CDR1 SGHAT and CDR2 FQNNGV. V was shortened by 5 bases and J by 8 bases, with 21 bases between the two germline ends. The CDR3 is 15 residues long.

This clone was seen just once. In DNA form, the CDR3 reads TGTGCCAGCAGCGTTGGAGACATAACTTACAATGAGCAGTTCTTC. Translation gives CASSVGDITYNEQFF. The chain recombines TRBV9 with TRBJ2-1; D unclear. CDR3 length: 15 residues. Trimming shortened V by 2 bases and J by 4 bases, and 13 bases separated the two germline ends. Germline CDR1 SGDLS, CDR2 YYNGEE.

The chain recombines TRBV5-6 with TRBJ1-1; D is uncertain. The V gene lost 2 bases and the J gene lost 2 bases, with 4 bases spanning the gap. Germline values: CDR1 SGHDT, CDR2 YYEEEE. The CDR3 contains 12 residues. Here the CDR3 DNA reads TGTGCCAGCAGCTTCTTTAACACTGAAGCTTTCTTT. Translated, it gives CASSFFNTEAFF.

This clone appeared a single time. The CDR3 nucleotides are TGTGCCTGGAGTATCGCGGGGGTCAATCAGCCCCAGCATTTT. It specifies CAWSIAGVNQPQHF. The chain employs TRBV30 and TRBJ1-5, with D tentatively TRBD1 (5 bases). The CDR3 has 14 residues. Germline V lookup: CDR1 GTSNPN, CDR2 SVGIG (reference sequence). The V end lost 2 bases, the J end lost 3 bases, and 11 bases lay between the germline ends. The full variable domain, with the rest looked up from reference TRBV30 and TRBJ1-5, is SQTIHQWPATLVQPVGSPLSLECTVEGTSNPNLYWYRQAAGRGLQLLFYSVGIGQISSEVPQNLSASRPQDRQFILSSKKLLLSDSGFYLCAWSIAGVNQPQHFGDGTRLSIL.

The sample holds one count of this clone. Here the CDR3 DNA reads TGTGCCAGCAGTCTGACAGGGATAATGACCCAGTACTTC. Its translation: CASSLTGIMTQYF. The rearrangement uses TRBV6-5 and TRBJ2-5; TRBD1 agrees at 7 bases. With V trimmed by 5 bases and J by 7 bases, 7 bases remained unmatched. This CDR3 comprises 13 residues. Germline CDR1 reads MNHEY; CDR2 reads SVGAGI.

CDR3 loop: CASSFTRAPNQPQHF. CDR3 nucleotides: TGTGCCAGCAGTTTTACGCGGGCCCCCAATCAGCCCCAGCATTTT. The genes are TRBV27 and TRBJ1-5, with D hard to call. CDR3 length: 15 amino acids. The V gene's germline CDR1 is MNHEY and CDR2 SMNVEV (reference sequence). The ends were cut back, 3 bases at V and 3 bases at J, with 12 bases in the middle.

For the CDR3, the DNA is TGTGCCAGCAGCTTGACACAATCGGAATACTACGAGCAGTACTTC. This encodes CASSLTQSEYYEQYF. V is TRBV11-2 and J is TRBJ2-7, with D uncertain. From germline, CDR1 is SGHAT and CDR2 FQNNGV. The CDR3 is 15 residues long. Trimming took off 3 bases at V and 3 bases at J, with 15 bases between the two ends.

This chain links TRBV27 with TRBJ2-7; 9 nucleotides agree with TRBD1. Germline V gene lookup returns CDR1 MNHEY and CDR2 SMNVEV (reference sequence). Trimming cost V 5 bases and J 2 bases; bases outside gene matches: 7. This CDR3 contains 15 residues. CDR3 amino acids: CASSTRTGATYEQYF. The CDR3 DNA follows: TGTGCCAGCAGTACCAGGACAGGGGCTACCTACGAGCAGTACTTC.